The entry below describes one T cell receptor (beta chain). Reverse transcribed after extraction, RNA yielded cDNA as the sequencing template. Generated by immunoSEQ multiplex PCR, the TCRdb table keeps only in-frame clones and is missing some. Here the sample spans about 250,000 clones, 60% being singletons. This sample stems from a study of CD8+ T cells in alopecia areata. Trimming cost V 8 bases and J 11 bases, with 16 bases left between them. CDR3 length: 13 amino acids. Germline lookup yields CDR1 SNHLY and CDR2 FYNNEI. The treatment was: oral pan-JAK inhibitor, 5-10 mg twice daily. Here the sequenced sample was CD4+ T cells sorted from blood, taken around week 53, from a patient treated with tofacitinib. The V and J genes are TRBV2 and TRBJ1-6; D not resolved. The source is a human donor with alopecia areata. CDR3 sequence reads: CASGLTEEAPLHF. CDR3 coding DNA: TGTGCCAGCGGCCTAACCGAGGAAGCACCCCTCCACTTT.